This T cell receptor (beta chain) is from a study of beta chain features in type 1 diabetes. Study in general: Sorted cells from all samples, numbering about 100,000,000, were examined. General study findings and limits: For patients, the naive, central memory and Treg TCRB repertoires appeared more alike than for healthy donors. PCR might preferentially amplify shorter templates, equally in patients and controls.

The germline V gene encodes CDR1 SGHTA and CDR2 FQGNSA. The V gene lost 5 bases and the J gene lost 4 bases, with 11 bases spanning the gap. The CDR3 is made up of 13 amino acids. Notes on this clone: As yet, its antigen is unknown.

One heparinised draw of blood, averaging approximately 110 mL, came from each donor. As every portion of the isolated RNA was reverse transcribed, the sequencing read expressed TCRB transcripts. Sequenced by immunoSEQ multiplex PCR; TCRdb stores in-frame clones only, minus some. The data show 310,000 or so clones, under 8.5% seen once. The chain joins TRBV7-2 to TRBJ1-2; D is unclear. What was sequenced was central memory CD4+ T cells from blood. The receptor was isolated from a woman aged 18-29 years in good health. CDR3 region: CASSLQISYGYTF. Here the CDR3 DNA reads TGTGCCAGCAGCCTACAAATTTCCTATGGCTACACCTTC.